This entry describes one TCR beta chain. The sample is drawn from a study of cytomegalovirus exposure and HLA in healthy donors. The overall study: A prior study identified 100 million to 130 million unique TCR beta sequences from about 179 million T cells.

PCR was performed using 60 Vbeta and 13 Jbeta primers. Original processing notes: Unique TCR beta chains numbered approximately 80 million in a later analysis, with about 9.9 million shared. Method: immunoSEQ multiplex PCR; TCRdb's copy keeps in-frame clones and lacks some. V and J calls and clone size follow that table, whereas D and trimming were derived from the DNA. In the table there are some 130,000 clones, roughly 72% of which are singletons. The trim removed 5 bases at V and 6 bases at J, leaving 5 bases unmatched. This CDR3 has 14 residues. Germline V gene data show CDR1 as SGHTA and CDR2 as FQGNSA.

Sequenced input: PBMCs. The rearrangement joins TRBV7-2 to TRBJ2-5; 11 nucleotides line up with TRBD2. The sequence was obtained from a male donor in good health and CMV-seronegative. The CDR3 protein is CASSISGGAQTQYF. The CDR3 DNA reads TGTGCCAGCAGCATTAGCGGGGGGGCCCAGACCCAGTACTTC.